The clone carrying this T cell receptor (beta chain) has at least ten counts. The target antigen is unknown. Germline trimming cut 6 bases from V and 5 bases from J; bases unmatched to any gene: 25. Germline assignment: CDR1 DFQATT and CDR2 SNEGSKA (reference sequence). The CDR3 has 20 residues. This sample is drawn from a study of human T cells and chemical hapten exposure. Study-wide context: In the roughly 24-week study, patients were dosed weekly with diphenylcyclopropenone on the scalp throughout. DPC at 0.01% went onto the upper back in patch tests, read at 6 days. The study traced per-sample TCR yield variation mainly to small differences in pooled library volumes.

Time point defined: pre-sensitization, week 0. Treatment of the sample: therapeutic diphenylcyclopropenone sensitization with weekly scalp DPC. Regarding the study as a whole: TCRs above 1 in 1000 frequency stayed constant with DPC sensitization.

TCRdb recomputed calls from the RACE reads with MiXCR, one row per CDR3 protein. The data show over 85,000 distinct CDR3 sequences, 11% seen once. The clonotype comes from a woman aged 55-69 years with alopecia areata. Some clones in this sample may be carry-over from other donors' samples. The rearrangement joins TRBV20-1 to TRBJ1-6; 7 nucleotides match TRBD1. The source was whole blood, collected in connection with sensitization to the hapten diphenylcyclopropenone (DPC). This CDR3 is CSATRYGARGQLPNNSPLHF. CDR3 bases: TGCAGTGCCACACGATATGGGGCACGGGGACAGTTGCCAAATAATTCACCCCTCCACTTT.